Listed below are T cell receptor beta chains from one sample, sequenced in a study of T cell responses to AZD1222 COVID-19 vaccine. The repertoire was sequenced with immunoSEQ multiplex PCR; TCRdb's copy has only in-frame clones and lacks some. The sample lists 95,000 to 150,000 clones; 75% to 90% were seen once. The material sequenced was peripheral blood, taken on day 0 of AZD1222 vaccination. These receptors all stem from an adult in good health. Each CDR3 is given with its conserved first and last residue. The D gene is left open where the match is weak. Not every row has a clone size; where given, it reads once, few, many or a size class.

CASSPLGGVNTEAFF,TGTGCCAGCAGCCCGCTCGGGGGGGTAAACACTGAAGCTTTCTTT,-,TRBV27,TRBJ1-1,-
CASGTNTGELFF,TGTGCCAGCGGTACCAACACCGGGGAGCTGTTTTTT,-,TRBV27,TRBJ2-2,-
CASSLSGEQFF,TGTGCCAGCAGCTTGTCCGGTGAGCAGTTCTTC,-,TRBV7-3,TRBJ2-1,-
CASTRTDQPQHF,TGTGCCAGCACTAGAACAGATCAGCCCCAGCATTTT,-,TRBV12-3/TRBV12-4,TRBJ1-5,-
CASSTGQGNTEAFF,TGCGCCAGCAGCACGGGACAGGGGAACACTGAAGCTTTCTTT,-,TRBV5-1,TRBJ1-1,TRBD1
CASSYERGPINYGYTF,TGTGCCAGCAGTTACGAGAGGGGACCGATTAACTATGGCTACACCTTC,-,TRBV6-5,TRBJ1-2,-
CASSTGVTEAFF,TGTGCCAGCAGCACAGGGGTCACTGAAGCTTTCTTT,many,TRBV7-9,TRBJ1-1,TRBD1
CAWSVLETGRDGYTF,TGTGCCTGGAGTGTACTTGAGACAGGGCGAGATGGCTACACCTTC,-,TRBV30,TRBJ1-2,TRBD1
CASSSRGSHGYTF,TGTGCCAGCAGCTCACGGGGGTCGCATGGCTACACCTTC,-,TRBV3-1/TRBV3-2,TRBJ1-2,-
CASRPSLRNEQFF,TGCGCCAGCCGTCCGAGCCTCAGAAATGAGCAGTTCTTC,-,TRBV4-1,TRBJ2-1,-
CASSLGGGTLRNEQFF,TGTGCCAGCAGCTTAGGCGGGGGGACCCTACGCAATGAGCAGTTCTTC,-,TRBV7-2,TRBJ2-1,TRBD2
CASSDRGNLVEYF,TGTGCCAGTAGCGACAGGGGAAACCTTGTTGAGTATTTT,-,TRBV19,TRBJ2-3,TRBD1
CASSDKPGTGVLAFF,TGTGCCAGCAGTGATAAACCCGGGACAGGGGTTTTGGCTTTCTTT,-,TRBV25-1,TRBJ1-1,TRBD1
CASSLALWDSPSGEQYF,TGTGCCAGCAGCTTAGCGCTTTGGGACAGCCCGTCGGGGGAGCAGTACTTC,-,TRBV7-6,TRBJ2-7,TRBD1
CASSLTPSGAKNTEAFF,TGTGCCAGCAGTTTGACACCCTCCGGGGCCAAGAACACTGAAGCTTTCTTT,-,TRBV28,TRBJ1-1,-
CASSITGMAGELFF,TGTGCCAGTAGTATTACAGGGATGGCCGGGGAGCTGTTTTTT,-,TRBV19,TRBJ2-2,-
CASSGSTDTQYF,TGTGCCAGCTCGGGAAGCACAGATACGCAGTATTTT,-,TRBV18,TRBJ2-3,-
CAWRDLQGTNNSPLHF,TGTGCCTGGAGGGATCTACAGGGAACAAATAATTCACCCCTCCACTTT,once,TRBV30,TRBJ1-6,-
CASSLFTTQYF,TGTGCCAGCAGCTTATTTACTACGCAGTATTTT,once,TRBV7-2,TRBJ2-3,-
CASSPDTPGGATQYF,TGTGCCAGCAGTCCCGACACCCCGGGCGGGGCTACGCAGTATTTT,-,TRBV28,TRBJ2-3,-
CATSDWTSGKYEQYF,TGTGCCACCAGTGACTGGACTAGCGGCAAGTACGAGCAGTACTTC,-,TRBV24-1,TRBJ2-7,TRBD2
CASSGTGGPYNEQFF,TGTGCCAGTAGTGGGACAGGGGGCCCCTACAATGAGCAGTTCTTC,-,TRBV19,TRBJ2-1,TRBD1
CAISEAYGSNEKLFF,TGTGCCATCAGTGAGGCCTATGGGAGCAATGAAAAACTGTTTTTT,-,TRBV10-3,TRBJ1-4,-
CASSIGREDTEAFF,TGTGCCAGTAGTATAGGCAGGGAGGACACTGAAGCTTTCTTT,-,TRBV19,TRBJ1-1,-
CASSQDMGDVEAFF,TGCGCCAGCAGCCAAGATATGGGTGATGTTGAAGCTTTCTTT,-,TRBV4-1,TRBJ1-1,-
CASSLDRGQPQHF,TGTGCCAGCAGCTTGGACAGGGGTCAGCCCCAGCATTTT,-,TRBV6-5,TRBJ1-5,TRBD1
CASSPGGGRGEQYF,TGTGCCAGCTCACCAGGGGGGGGACGGGGCGAGCAGTACTTC,-,TRBV18,TRBJ2-7,TRBD2
CASRQLRSGNTIYF,TGTGCCAGTAGGCAATTAAGAAGTGGAAACACCATATATTTT,-,TRBV19,TRBJ1-3,-
CASNGADLNQPQHF,TGTGCCAGCAACGGGGCGGACCTCAATCAGCCCCAGCATTTT,-,TRBV28,TRBJ1-5,-
CASSLGGRTGGQKTQYF,TGTGCCAGCAGCTTAGGAGGGAGGACAGGGGGCCAGAAGACCCAGTACTTC,-,TRBV11-2,TRBJ2-5,TRBD1
CASRSGTENSPLHF,TGTGCCAGCAGGTCCGGGACAGAAAATTCACCCCTCCACTTT,-,TRBV6-5,TRBJ1-6,TRBD1
CASSPIQGAATEAFF,TGTGCCAGCAGCCCGATACAGGGGGCCGCAACTGAAGCTTTCTTT,-,TRBV5-4,TRBJ1-1,TRBD1
CASSLGGGQGDTEAFF,TGCGCCAGCAGCTTGGGCGGCGGACAGGGTGACACTGAAGCTTTCTTT,-,TRBV5-1,TRBJ1-1,TRBD1
CASSDKSAGVYEQYF,TGTGCCAGCAGTGATAAATCAGCGGGAGTCTACGAGCAGTACTTC,-,TRBV6-1,TRBJ2-7,TRBD2
CASSLGAGNTIYF,TGTGCCAGCAGCTTAGGGGCCGGAAACACCATATATTTT,-,TRBV7-9,TRBJ1-3,-
CASSPSSTDTQYF,TGTGCCAGCAGCCCCTCAAGTACCGATACGCAGTATTTT,-,TRBV7-9,TRBJ2-3,-
CASSEVWTSGDQPQHF,TGTGCCAGCAGTGAAGTCTGGACCTCAGGAGATCAGCCCCAGCATTTT,-,TRBV6-1,TRBJ1-5,-
CASSPARTPYGYTF,TGTGCCAGTAGTCCTGCCAGGACTCCCTATGGCTACACCTTC,-,TRBV19,TRBJ1-2,-
CASTSGGSRYEQYF,TGTGCCAGCACCTCCGGCGGGAGTAGGTACGAGCAGTACTTC,-,TRBV6-5,TRBJ2-7,TRBD2
CASSQIAEGFYEQYF,TGTGCCAGCAGCCAGATAGCGGAGGGGTTCTACGAGCAGTACTTC,-,TRBV5-6,TRBJ2-7,-
CASSPGGSTYEQYF,TGTGCCAGCTCCCCGGGGGGGAGTACCTACGAGCAGTACTTC,-,TRBV18,TRBJ2-7,TRBD2
CASSHKQGGYGYTF,TGTGCCAGCAGCCATAAACAGGGAGGCTATGGCTACACCTTC,-,TRBV6-5,TRBJ1-2,-
CASSLLTGGATEAFF,TGTGCCAGCAGTTTACTCACAGGGGGCGCGACTGAAGCTTTCTTT,-,TRBV27,TRBJ1-1,TRBD1
CASSLAGTVLYGYTF,TGTGCCAGCAGTCTCGCCGGGACAGTTTTATATGGCTACACCTTC,-,TRBV27,TRBJ1-2,TRBD1
CASRDASSRAYGYTF,TGTGCCAGCCGGGACGCTAGCAGCCGGGCCTATGGCTACACCTTC,-,TRBV28,TRBJ1-2,-
CAWSVRGTTVIALHF,TGTGCCTGGAGTGTACGGGGGACGACGGTTATAGCCCTCCACTTT,once,TRBV30,TRBJ1-6,-
CASSPSRTSLNEQFF,TGTGCCAGCTCACCCTCCCGGACTAGCTTGAATGAGCAGTTCTTC,-,TRBV18,TRBJ2-1,TRBD2
CATGGGGTTGTQHF,TGTGCCACCGGGGGCGGAGGGACCACGGGGACCCAGCATTTT,-,TRBV24-1,TRBJ1-5,-
CASSYGWDTSTDTQYF,TGTGCCAGCAGTTACGGTTGGGATACTAGCACAGATACGCAGTATTTT,once,TRBV6-5,TRBJ2-3,-